Sequencing of this T cell receptor (beta chain) was carried out in a study of blood T cell repertoires in COVID-19 (dated by TCRdb to the early 2020s). For the study in its entirety: Collaborator samples came from the United States, Italy and Spain and covered acute and convalescent phases of COVID-19. The material from the prospective study consisted of cDNA or gDNA derived from T cells, B-cell-depleted T cells, or PBMCs. The dataset comprised deeply sampled blood TCRbeta repertoires from subjects exposed to, actively infected with, or recovered from COVID-19. A freely available public database, intended as a resource for researchers studying the immune response to SARS-CoV-2, is where the repertoires were released. The samples were drawn from two sources: the first 160 participants of the ongoing ImmuneRACE study, and over 1,000 subjects contributed by 6 global collaborators. Sample metadata almost always included a de-identified subject ID, COVID-19 status, age in years and sex. HLA class I and class II types, where available, came from metadata supplied by the sample provider rather than from assay-based typing. The investigation overall reported the following: How much clinical and demographic metadata was included differed by source and by participant, and the metadata was provided uncurated.

Collaborating institutions collected whole blood in K2EDTA tubes following their own protocols. For TCRbeta analysis, collaborators shipped samples as frozen whole blood, isolated PBMCs, or DNA extracted from either of those sample types. V has 4 bases trimmed and J has 1 base trimmed; junction bases matching no gene number 13. CDR1 and CDR2, per the germline V gene, are SNHLY and FYNNEI. CDR3 length: 17 amino acids, cysteine to phenylalanine. Just CDR3 DNA is preserved here, 51 bases in frame from base 1. A note on this clone: Which antigen it targets is not known. Per-base quality was not reported, and no clone a single base away is much larger than it.

TCRbeta CDR3 regions were amplified from genomic DNA using the immunoSEQ Assay, a bias-controlled multiplex PCR. The original pipeline was this. The number of nucleated cells in each sample was estimated by amplification of reference gene primers within the assay. To quantify the absolute abundance of each unique TCRbeta CDR3 rearrangement, sequence reads were collapsed and filtered. Productive Simpson clonality was computed per sample as the square root of Simpson's diversity index over productive rearrangements. TCRdb stores this immuneACCESS table with in-frame sequences only. Part of the clones is absent; in the studies checked, under half of the shortfall reflects unresolved V genes, and no reason is known for the rest. The D gene and trimming were derived from the DNA, and the V and J assignments and clone size from that table. This sample gives tens of thousands of clones in total; 90% of them show up just once. The ten largest clonotypes hold around 3.9% of the sample.

This TCR came from a man aged 50 to 60 with acute or convalescent COVID-19. The chain couples TRBV2 to TRBJ2-7; the central 7 bases match TRBD1. What was sequenced was peripheral blood. The CDR3 amino acid sequence is: CASSGGPPGTVSYEQYF. Read as DNA, the sequence is TGTGCCAGCAGTGGGGGCCCCCCCGGGACAGTTTCCTACGAGCAGTACTTC.